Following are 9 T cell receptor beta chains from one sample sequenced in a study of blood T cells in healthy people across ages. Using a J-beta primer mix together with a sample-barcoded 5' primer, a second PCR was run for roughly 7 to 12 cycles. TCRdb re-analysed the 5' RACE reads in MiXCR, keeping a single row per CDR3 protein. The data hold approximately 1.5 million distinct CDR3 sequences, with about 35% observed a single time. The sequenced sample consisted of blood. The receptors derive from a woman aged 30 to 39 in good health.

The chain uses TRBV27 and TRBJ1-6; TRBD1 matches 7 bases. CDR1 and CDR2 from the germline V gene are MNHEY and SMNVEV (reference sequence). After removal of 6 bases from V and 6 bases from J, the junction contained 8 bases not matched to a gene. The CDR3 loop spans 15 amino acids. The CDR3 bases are TGTGCCAGCAGCCCAGGGGGTAGGCTTAATTCACCCCTCCACTTT. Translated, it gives CASSPGGRLNSPLHF.

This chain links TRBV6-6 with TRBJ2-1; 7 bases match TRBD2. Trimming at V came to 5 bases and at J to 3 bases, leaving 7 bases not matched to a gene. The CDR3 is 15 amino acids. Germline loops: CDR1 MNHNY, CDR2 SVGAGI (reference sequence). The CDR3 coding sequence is TGTGCCAGCAGTATCTTGAGCGGGGTCTACAATGAGCAGTTCTTC. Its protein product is CASSILSGVYNEQFF.

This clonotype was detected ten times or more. The DNA for the CDR3 is TGCAGCGTCGCGGACGGGGTCCAAAAGAATGAGCAGTTCTTC. It codes for CSVADGVQKNEQFF. The chain carries TRBV29-1 and TRBJ2-1, with D perhaps TRBD2 (5 bases). This CDR3 is built from 14 residues. Germline V gene sequence: CDR1 SQVTM, CDR2 ANQGSEA. V lost 6 bases and J lost 7, with 19 bases in between.

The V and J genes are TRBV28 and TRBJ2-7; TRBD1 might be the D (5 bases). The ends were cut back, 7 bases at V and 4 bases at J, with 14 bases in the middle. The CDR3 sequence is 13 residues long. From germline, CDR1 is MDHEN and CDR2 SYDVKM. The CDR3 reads CASTSADIYEQYF. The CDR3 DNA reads TGTGCCAGCACTTCCGCGGACATTTACGAGCAGTACTTC.

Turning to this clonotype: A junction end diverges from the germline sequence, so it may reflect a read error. The CDR3 protein is CVSSSRKDNPYEQYF. CDR3 sequence (DNA): TGCGTCAGCAGCTCCCGCAAGGACAACCCCTACGAGCAGTACTTC. The chain employs TRBV4-1 and TRBJ2-7, with D perhaps TRBD1 (5 bases). The CDR3 has 15 amino acids. Germline V gene data show CDR1 as MGHRA and CDR2 as YSYEKL.

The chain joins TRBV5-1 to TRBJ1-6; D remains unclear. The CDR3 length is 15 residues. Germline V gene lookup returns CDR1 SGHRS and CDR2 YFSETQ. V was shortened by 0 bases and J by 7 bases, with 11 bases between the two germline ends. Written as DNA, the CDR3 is TGCGCCAGCAGCTTGGTGGGGTATGAGAATTCACCCCTCCACTTT. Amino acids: CASSLVGYENSPLHF.

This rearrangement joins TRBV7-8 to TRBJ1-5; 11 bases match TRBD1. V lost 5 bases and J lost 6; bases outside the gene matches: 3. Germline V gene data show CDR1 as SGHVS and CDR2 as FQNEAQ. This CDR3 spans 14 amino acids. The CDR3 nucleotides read TGTGCCAGCAGCCGGACAGGGGGCCGTCAGCCCCAGCATTTT. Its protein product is CASSRTGGRQPQHF.

The CDR3 here is CASSLQDNYNEQFF. CDR3 in DNA: TGTGCCAGCAGCTTGCAGGACAACTACAATGAGCAGTTCTTC. J is TRBJ2-1 and V is TRBV5-6, with TRBD1 as a possible D gene (5 bases). CDR3 length: 14 residues. Germline-derived CDR1 and CDR2 are SGHDT and YYEEEE. Deletions cut 1 base from V and 3 bases from J, with 8 bases between.

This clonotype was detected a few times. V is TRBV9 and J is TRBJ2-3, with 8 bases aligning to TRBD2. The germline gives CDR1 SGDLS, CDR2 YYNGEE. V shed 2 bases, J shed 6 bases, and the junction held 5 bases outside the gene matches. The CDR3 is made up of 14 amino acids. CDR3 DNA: TGTGCCAGCAGCGTTCGAGCGGGGGAGGATACGCAGTATTTT. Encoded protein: CASSVRAGEDTQYF.